A single sample gave rise to the 21 T cell receptor beta chains below, sequenced in a study of brain metastases from non-small cell lung cancer. Clones were sequenced by immunoSEQ multiplex PCR, and TCRdb holds only the in-frame ones, with some missing. Of roughly 4,700 clones in the sample, about 86% were seen once. Sequencing was done on a sample of primary lung tumor tissue. All receptors come from a donor at least 40 years old with non-small cell lung cancer.

As DNA, the CDR3 is TGTGCCAGCAGTGGTGAGGGGAGGAGAAATGAGCAGTTCTTC. It yields the protein CASSGEGRRNEQFF. The chain uses TRBV2 and TRBJ2-1; perhaps TRBD2 as D (6 bases). Germline CDR1 SNHLY, CDR2 FYNNEI. V gave up 4 bases and J gave up 7 bases, with 14 bases separating them. This CDR3 is built from 14 residues.

This clone was recorded a few times. V usage is TRBV19 and J usage is TRBJ2-3; 14 bases are shared with TRBD2. Germline CDR1 and CDR2: LNHDA and SQIVND (reference sequence). Trimming took 2 bases from V and 2 from J; bases not matched to a gene: 6. The CDR3 is 18 amino acids. CDR3 sequence (DNA): TGTGCCAGTAGTATAAGGGGACTAGCGGGGGCTAACACAGATACGCAGTATTTT. Translating gives CASSIRGLAGANTDTQYF.

The V call is TRBV18, the J call TRBJ1-1; TRBD1 is a possible D gene (6 bases). The ends were cut back, 3 bases at V and 3 bases at J, with 14 bases in the middle. The CDR3 has 15 residues. Germline V gene lookup returns CDR1 KGHSH and CDR2 LQKENI. CDR3 amino acids: CASSPGATRDTEAFF. CDR3 sequence (DNA): TGTGCCAGCTCACCGGGGGCGACTCGGGACACTGAAGCTTTCTTT.

The gene calls are TRBV20-1 and TRBJ2-5, with TRBD1 as a possible D gene (5 bases). This CDR3 is 11 amino acids long. V was shortened by 6 bases and J by 0 bases, with 5 bases between the two germline ends. CDR1 is DFQATT, CDR2 SNEGSKA, per germline (reference sequence). CDR3 in amino acids: CSAQDQETQYF. The CDR3 DNA follows: TGCAGTGCACAGGACCAAGAGACCCAGTACTTC.

In this sample, this clone turned up a few times. This sequence joins TRBV2 and TRBJ1-1; D is ambiguous. Germline loops: CDR1 SNHLY, CDR2 FYNNEI. The CDR3 runs 14 residues. Trimming shortened V by 6 bases and J by 4 bases, and 15 bases separated the two germline ends. The CDR3 protein is CASSLAAEVTEAFF. As DNA, the CDR3 is TGTGCCAGCAGCTTAGCGGCAGAGGTCACTGAAGCTTTCTTT. Looking up the rest from reference TRBV2 and TRBJ1-1 gives the full variable domain: EPEVTQTPSHQVTQMGQEVILRCVPISNHLYFYWYRQILGQKVEFLVSFYNNEISEKSEIFDDQFSVERPDGSNFTLKIRSTKLEDSAMYFCASSLAAEVTEAFFGQGTRLTVV.

This chain connects TRBV18 to TRBJ1-5, with 9 bases fitting TRBD1. Germline V gene lookup returns CDR1 KGHSH and CDR2 LQKENI. There are 16 residues in the CDR3. With V trimmed by 2 bases and J by 5 bases, 7 bases remained unmatched. CDR3 DNA: TGTGCCAGCTCACCAGGGACAGGACAGGGGCATCAGCCCCAGCATTTT. It encodes CASSPGTGQGHQPQHF. Supplemented by reference TRBV18 and TRBJ1-5, the full variable domain reads NAGVMQNPRHLVRRRGQEARLRCSPMKGHSHVYWYRQLPEEGLKFMVYLQKENIIDESGMPKERFSAEFPKEGPSILRIQQVVRGDSAAYFCASSPGTGQGHQPQHFGDGTRLSIL.

This chain uses TRBV4-3 with TRBJ2-1; 11 nucleotides align to TRBD2. There are 17 residues in the CDR3. V gave up 3 bases and J gave up 4 bases; unmatched junction bases: 8. CDR1 and CDR2 (germline): LGHNA, YSLEER. DNA for the CDR3: TGCGCCAGCAGCCAGGATCAGACTAGCGGGGTTTACAATGAGCAGTTCTTC. It translates to CASSQDQTSGVYNEQFF.

The chain carries TRBV6-4 and TRBJ2-1; 7 bases match TRBD2. V gave up 2 bases and J gave up 3 bases; unmatched junction bases: 4. The CDR3 consists of 15 residues. CDR1 and CDR2 from the germline V gene are MRHNA and SNTAGT. CDR3 nucleotides: TGTGCCAGCAGTGACAGGGCGGGGGACTACAATGAGCAGTTCTTC. Its translation: CASSDRAGDYNEQFF.

Concerning this clone: The same CDR3 also results from other DNA sequences found in this sample. The chain couples TRBV15 to TRBJ1-3; 7 bases agree with TRBD1. V trimming: 5 bases; J trimming: 3 bases; junction bases outside the gene matches: 7. The CDR3 contains 15 residues. Looked up from germline, CDR1 is LNHNV and CDR2 is YYDKDF (reference sequence). The CDR3 region has the DNA TGTGCCACCAGCCCTGACAGGGCAGATGGAAACACCATATATTTT. Protein product: CATSPDRADGNTIYF. Combining the CDR3 with reference TRBV15 and TRBJ1-3 gives the whole variable domain DAMVIQNPRYQVTQFGKPVTLSCSQTLNHNVMYWYQQKSSQAPKLLFHYYDKDFNNEADTPDNFQSRRPNTSFCFLDIRSPGLGDTAMYLCATSPDRADGNTIYFGEGSWLTVV.

The chain couples TRBV5-5 to TRBJ2-7, with TRBD2 as a possible D gene (6 bases). Trimming left V 4 bases short and J 5 bases short, with 19 bases between. There are 15 residues in the CDR3. The V gene's germline CDR1 is SGHKS and CDR2 YYEKEE (reference sequence). CDR3 sequence reads: CASSPRGDASDEQYV. The CDR3 bases are TGTGCCAGCAGCCCTCGCGGGGATGCCTCGGACGAGCAGTACGTC.

The chain carries TRBV6-1 and TRBJ1-2; 7 bases align to TRBD1. CDR1 MNHNS and CDR2 SASEGT come from the germline V gene. V was clipped by 5 bases and J by 7 bases; unmatched bases: 13. The CDR3 length is 15 residues. CDR3 sequence reads: CASSQDPDRVRGYTF. In nucleotides, the CDR3 is TGTGCCAGCAGTCAAGACCCCGACAGGGTACGTGGCTACACCTTC.

This clone was observed once. Within the sample, other DNA sequences also encode this same CDR3. The chain recombines TRBV23-1 with TRBJ1-2; D remains ambiguous. TRBV23-1 is noted as an ORF with a role that remains uncertain. The V end was cut by 0 bases, the J end by 4 bases, with 21 bases between. The CDR3 has 18 residues. The CDR3 reads CASSQSWPTPGIGYGYTF. DNA of the CDR3: TGCGCCAGCAGTCAATCTTGGCCTACCCCGGGTATCGGCTATGGCTACACCTTC.

The chain couples TRBV13 to TRBJ1-6, with D perhaps matching TRBD1 (5 bases). This CDR3 comprises 16 residues. Germline V gene data show CDR1 as PRHDT and CDR2 as FYEKMQ (reference sequence). Trimming removed 0 bases at V and 7 bases at J, with 13 bases between. The CDR3 DNA is TGTGCCAGCAGCTTAGGGGCCGGGACCGCAAATTCACCCCTCCACTTT. Residues: CASSLGAGTANSPLHF.

In its sample, this clone was seen a few times. The V gene is TRBV24-1, the J gene TRBJ1-2; the D gene is possibly TRBD1 (6 bases). Germline V gene sequence: CDR1 KGHDR, CDR2 SFDVKD. This CDR3 is 13 amino acids long. V lost 4 bases and J lost 6, with 11 bases in between. This chain's CDR3 is CATSDPRGNGYTF. In DNA, the CDR3 is TGTGCCACCAGTGACCCCAGGGGTAATGGCTACACCTTC.

This rearrangement joins TRBV7-2 to TRBJ2-1; D may be TRBD1 (5 bases). V was trimmed by 1 base and J by 0 bases, leaving 7 bases between them. There are 15 residues in the CDR3. Germline CDR1 is SGHTA and CDR2 is FQGNSA. CDR3 sequence reads: CASSLDRFSYNEQFF. The CDR3 DNA sequence: TGTGCCAGCAGCTTAGACAGGTTCTCCTACAATGAGCAGTTCTTC.

The V and J genes are TRBV2 and TRBJ1-2, with D unclear. The CDR3 extends over 13 amino acids. Trimming removed 7 bases at V and 4 bases at J, with 13 bases between. From germline, CDR1 is SNHLY and CDR2 FYNNEI. CDR3 sequence reads: CASNVRSSYGYTF. Written as DNA, the CDR3 is TGTGCCAGCAATGTCAGGTCATCCTATGGCTACACCTTC.

The J gene is TRBJ2-7, the V gene TRBV6-4; 11 positions agree with TRBD1. With V trimmed by 8 bases and J by 5 bases, 14 bases remained unmatched. This CDR3 contains 16 residues. From germline, CDR1 is MRHNA and CDR2 SNTAGT. The CDR3 coding sequence is TGTGCCAGCCGCCTCGCGTACGGGACAGGGGGTGACGAGCAGTACGTC. It codes for CASRLAYGTGGDEQYV.

CDR3 residues: CASSLDQGADEKLFF. CDR3 DNA: TGCGCCAGCAGCTTGGATCAGGGGGCCGATGAAAAACTGTTTTTT. The chain employs TRBV5-1 and TRBJ1-4, with 8 bases identical to TRBD1. The CDR3 runs to 15 residues. The V gene end was trimmed by 0 bases and the J gene end by 6 bases; junction bases not matched to a gene: 4. Germline CDR1 SGHRS, CDR2 YFSETQ. The variable domain in full, completed from reference TRBV5-1 and TRBJ1-4, reads KAGVTQTPRYLIKTRGQQVTLSCSPISGHRSVSWYQQTPGQGLQFLFEYFSETQRNKGNFPGRFSGRQFSNSRSEMNVSTLELGDSALYLCASSLDQGADEKLFFGSGTQLSVL.

This clone was recorded only once. The chain combines TRBV18 with TRBJ1-3; 7 bases align to TRBD1. Germline CDR1 KGHSH, CDR2 LQKENI. V was clipped by 3 bases and J by 2 bases; unmatched bases: 10. There are 17 residues in the CDR3. The CDR3 loop reads CASSPRPKTGAGNTIYF. The CDR3, as DNA: TGTGCCAGCTCACCCCGACCCAAAACAGGGGCTGGAAACACCATATATTTT.

The chain uses TRBV9 and TRBJ2-4; D is uncertain. Trimming took off 0 bases at V and 7 bases at J, with 14 bases between the two ends. The V gene's germline CDR1 is SGDLS and CDR2 YYNGEE. The CDR3 contains 15 residues. CDR3 region: CASSVDPIGSNIQYF. The CDR3 nucleotides are TGTGCCAGCAGCGTAGACCCCATAGGATCGAACATTCAGTACTTC.

J is TRBJ2-3 and V is TRBV13, with unresolved D. This CDR3 is 14 amino acids long. Trimming took off 4 bases at V and 2 bases at J, with 10 bases between the two ends. From germline, CDR1 is PRHDT and CDR2 FYEKMQ (reference sequence). The CDR3 loop is CASSSQLTTDTQYF. The CDR3, as DNA: TGTGCCAGCAGCTCCCAGTTGACCACAGATACGCAGTATTTT. The full variable domain, completed using reference TRBV13 and TRBJ2-3, is AAGVIQSPRHLIKEKRETATLKCYPIPRHDTVYWYQQGPGQDPQFLISFYEKMQSDKGSIPDRFSAQQFSDYHSELNMSSLELGDSALYFCASSSQLTTDTQYFGPGTRLTVL.